The 8 T cell receptor beta chains given below trace back to one sample, sequenced in a study of response to subunit inactivated influenza vaccine. In TCRdb, the RT-PCR reads were re-called with MiXCR into one record per CDR3 protein. The table records hundreds of thousands of distinct CDR3 sequences, over 9% of them present only once. The source material was non-naive T cells sorted from PBMCs, sampled 14 days before vaccination. Receptors originate from a man aged 50 to 59 who received an inactivated influenza vaccine.

This clonotype was found many times. This chain joins TRBV28 and TRBJ2-7, with 7 bases matching TRBD1. Germline lookup yields CDR1 MDHEN and CDR2 SYDVKM. The CDR3 consists of 14 residues. The V gene end was trimmed by 8 bases and the J gene end by 1 base; junction bases not matched to a gene: 8. The CDR3 here is CASDRQGRSYEQYF. For the CDR3, the DNA is TGTGCCAGCGATAGACAGGGCCGTTCCTACGAGCAGTACTTC.

This clonotype occurred many times. V gene TRBV5-1 combines with J gene TRBJ1-2, with 8 bases aligning to TRBD1. The V and J ends lost 0 bases and 3 bases, in that order; junction bases with no gene match: 4. The length of the CDR3 is 15 residues. The V gene's germline CDR1 is SGHRS and CDR2 YFSETQ. CDR3 bases: TGCGCCAGCAGCTTGGTGGGACAGGACCACTATGGCTACACCTTC. This encodes CASSLVGQDHYGYTF.

The chain links TRBV5-1 to TRBJ2-5; D unresolved. CDR3 size: 15 residues. CDR1 and CDR2 from the germline V gene are SGHRS and YFSETQ. V dropped 0 bases and J dropped 1 base, with 10 bases sitting between them. The CDR3 nucleotides read TGCGCCAGCAGCTTGGTAGGGTACATCCAAGAGACCCAGTACTTC. Protein sequence: CASSLVGYIQETQYF.

The table lists this clonotype with many counts. The V call is TRBV12-3 or TRBV12-4, the J call TRBJ2-1; 8 bases agree with TRBD2. Germline trimming cut 4 bases from V and 6 bases from J; bases unmatched to any gene: 8. The CDR3 runs 15 residues. CDR3 residues: CASSSLAGLGNEQFF. CDR3 bases: TGTGCCAGCAGTTCTTTAGCGGGATTGGGCAATGAGCAGTTCTTC.

This clonotype was found a few times. The V gene is TRBV5-1, the J gene TRBJ1-1, with D unresolved. V was shortened by 3 bases and J by 0 bases, with 6 bases between the two germline ends. This CDR3 has 13 amino acids. Germline CDR1 and CDR2: SGHRS and YFSETQ. The CDR3 DNA is TGCGCCAGCAGCTGGACGCTGAACACTGAAGCTTTCTTT. Residues: CASSWTLNTEAFF.

The chain uses TRBV28 and TRBJ2-7; the D gene is possibly TRBD1 (6 bases). The CDR3 has 14 residues. Germline values: CDR1 MDHEN, CDR2 SYDVKM. Trimming pared 7 bases from V and 3 bases from J, leaving 16 bases between. The CDR3 sequence is CASTGSGTNYEQYF. The CDR3 region has the DNA TGTGCCAGCACCGGCTCCGGGACAAACTACGAGCAGTACTTC.

This clonotype was seen repeatedly, ten times or more. The chain links TRBV4-3 to TRBJ2-2; tentative D call: TRBD2 (5 bases). The V gene's germline CDR1 is LGHNA and CDR2 YSLEER. V shed 0 bases and J shed 4 bases, with 12 bases lying between them. The CDR3 length is 16 residues. The CDR3 DNA follows: TGCGCCAGCAGCCAAGATGGTCTAGCAGGCACCGGGGAGCTGTTTTTT. As protein: CASSQDGLAGTGELFF.

The CDR3 bases are TGTGCCAGCAGAAATCGACAGGGGGGGGGGCAGAACACTGAAGCTTTCTTT. Its protein product is CASRNRQGGGQNTEAFF. This chain connects TRBV12-3 or TRBV12-4 to TRBJ1-1; 9 bases agree with TRBD1. V lost 6 bases and J lost 1; bases outside the gene matches: 12. This CDR3 contains 17 residues.